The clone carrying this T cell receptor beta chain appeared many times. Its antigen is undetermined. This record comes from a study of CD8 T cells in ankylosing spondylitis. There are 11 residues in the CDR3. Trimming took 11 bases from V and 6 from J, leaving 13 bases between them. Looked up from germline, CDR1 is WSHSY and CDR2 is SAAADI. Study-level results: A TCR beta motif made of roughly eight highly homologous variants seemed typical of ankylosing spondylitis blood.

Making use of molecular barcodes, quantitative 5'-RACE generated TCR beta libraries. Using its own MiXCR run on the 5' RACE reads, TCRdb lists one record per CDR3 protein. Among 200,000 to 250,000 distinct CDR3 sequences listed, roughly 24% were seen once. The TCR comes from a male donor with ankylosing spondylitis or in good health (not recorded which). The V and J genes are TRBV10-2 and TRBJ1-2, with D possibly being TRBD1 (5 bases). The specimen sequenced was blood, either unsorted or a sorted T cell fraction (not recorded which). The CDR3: CAVRGGDGYTF. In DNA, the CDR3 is TGCGCCGTCCGGGGGGGGGATGGCTACACCTTC.